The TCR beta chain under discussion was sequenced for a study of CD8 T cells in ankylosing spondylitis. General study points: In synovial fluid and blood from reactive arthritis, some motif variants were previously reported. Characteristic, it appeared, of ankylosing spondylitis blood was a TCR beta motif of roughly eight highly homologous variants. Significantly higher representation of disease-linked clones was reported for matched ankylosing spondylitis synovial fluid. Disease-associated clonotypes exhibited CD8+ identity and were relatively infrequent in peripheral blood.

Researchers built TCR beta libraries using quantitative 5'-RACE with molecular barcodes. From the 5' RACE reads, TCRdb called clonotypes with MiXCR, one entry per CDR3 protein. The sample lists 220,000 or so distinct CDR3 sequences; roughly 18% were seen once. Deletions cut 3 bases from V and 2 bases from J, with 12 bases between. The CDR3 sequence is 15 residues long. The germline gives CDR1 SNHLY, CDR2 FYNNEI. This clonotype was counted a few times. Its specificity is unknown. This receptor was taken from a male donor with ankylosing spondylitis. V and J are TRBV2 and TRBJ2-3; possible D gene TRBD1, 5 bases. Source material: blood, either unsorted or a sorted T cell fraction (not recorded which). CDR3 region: CASSEGQTNTDTQYF. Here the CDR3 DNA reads TGTGCCAGCAGTGAGGGGCAGACGAACACAGATACGCAGTATTTT.